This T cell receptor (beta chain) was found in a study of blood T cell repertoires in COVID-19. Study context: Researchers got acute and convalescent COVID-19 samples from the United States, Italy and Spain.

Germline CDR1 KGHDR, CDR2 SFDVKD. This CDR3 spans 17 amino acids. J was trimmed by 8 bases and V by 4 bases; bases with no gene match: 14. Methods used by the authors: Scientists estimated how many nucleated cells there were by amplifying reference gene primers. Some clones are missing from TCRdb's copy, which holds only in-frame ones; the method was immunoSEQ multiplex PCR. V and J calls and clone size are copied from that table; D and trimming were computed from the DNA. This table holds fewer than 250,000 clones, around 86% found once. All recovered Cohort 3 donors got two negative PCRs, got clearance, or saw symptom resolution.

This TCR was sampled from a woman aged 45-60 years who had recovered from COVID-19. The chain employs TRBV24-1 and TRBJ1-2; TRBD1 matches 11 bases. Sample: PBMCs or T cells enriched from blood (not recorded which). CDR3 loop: CATSDHYRTGGAGGYTF. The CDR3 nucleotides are TGTGCCACCAGTGACCACTACCGGACAGGGGGCGCTGGGGGCTACACCTTC.